The present TCR beta chain was sequenced within a study of post-analysis software for immune sequencing data. Findings of the study overall: TRBV segments more frequent in patients than in controls numbered a few and included TRBV5-6, TRBV5-1 and TRBV20-1.

On this clonotype: Its antigen is unknown.

CDR3 length: 17 amino acids. V lost 1 base and J lost 7; bases outside the gene matches: 11. Germline CDR1 is SEHNR and CDR2 is FQNEAQ (reference sequence). Researchers reported that TCR beta cDNA libraries carried unique molecular identifiers. TCRdb recomputed calls from the PCR reads with MiXCR, one row per CDR3 protein. The repertoire includes more than 450,000 distinct CDR3 sequences, around a third of them detected once, and 6% sits in the top ten. Specimen: blood. The chain couples TRBV7-9 to TRBJ2-1; 9 bases agree with TRBD2. The source of this sequence is a girl between 2 and 17 years old with multiple sclerosis. CDR3 sequence (DNA): TGTGCCAGCAGCTTAGTTTTGAGCGGGGGGCGCCCTAATGAGCAGTTCTTC. As protein: CASSLVLSGGRPNEQFF.